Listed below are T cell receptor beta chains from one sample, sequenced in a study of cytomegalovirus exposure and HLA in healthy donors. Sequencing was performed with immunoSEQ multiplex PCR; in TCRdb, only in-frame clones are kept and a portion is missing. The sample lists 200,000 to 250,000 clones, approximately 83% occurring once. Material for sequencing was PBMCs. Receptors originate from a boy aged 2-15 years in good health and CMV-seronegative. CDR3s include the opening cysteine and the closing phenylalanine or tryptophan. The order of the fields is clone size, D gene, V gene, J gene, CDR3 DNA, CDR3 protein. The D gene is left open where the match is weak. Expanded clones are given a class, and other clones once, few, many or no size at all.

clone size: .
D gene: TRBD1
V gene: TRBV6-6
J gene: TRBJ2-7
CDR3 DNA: TGTGCCAACAGTTACTCGGGGACAGGGGGCTACGAGCAGTACTTC
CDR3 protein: CANSYSGTGGYEQYF

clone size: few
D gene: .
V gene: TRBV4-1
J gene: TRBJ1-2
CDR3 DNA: TGCGCCAGCAGCCACGTTCAGGAGGCCACCTATGGCTACACCTTC
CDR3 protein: CASSHVQEATYGYTF

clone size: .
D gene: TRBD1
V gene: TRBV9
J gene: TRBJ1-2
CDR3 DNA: TGTGCCAGCAGCGGGCAGGGGGCCTACAACTATGGCTACACCTTC
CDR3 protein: CASSGQGAYNYGYTF

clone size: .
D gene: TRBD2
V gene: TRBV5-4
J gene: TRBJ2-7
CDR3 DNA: TGTGCCAGCAGCTCCTGGACTAGCAACGAGCAGTACTTC
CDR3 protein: CASSSWTSNEQYF

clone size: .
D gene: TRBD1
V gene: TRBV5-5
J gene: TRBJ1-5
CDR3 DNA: TGTGCCAGCAGCCCTGGGACAGGGGAGGCTCAGCCCCAGCATTTT
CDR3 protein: CASSPGTGEAQPQHF

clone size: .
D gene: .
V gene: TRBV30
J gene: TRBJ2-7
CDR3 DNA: TGTGCCTGGACAGACAGCCGCCCCTACGAGCAGTACTTC
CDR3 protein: CAWTDSRPYEQYF

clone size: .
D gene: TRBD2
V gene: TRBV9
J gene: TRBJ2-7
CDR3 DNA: TGTGCCAGCAGCGTAGGAGGGGGACTAGCCCGCCACGAGCAGTACTTC
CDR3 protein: CASSVGGGLARHEQYF

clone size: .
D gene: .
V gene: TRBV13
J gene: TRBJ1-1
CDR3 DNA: TGTGCCAGCAGCTTAAAGGGACAAGGTATGAACACTGAAGCTTTCTTT
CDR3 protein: CASSLKGQGMNTEAFF

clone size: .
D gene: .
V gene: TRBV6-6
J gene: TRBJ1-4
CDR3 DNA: TGTGCCAGCGGGGGTGGGGGGTACATCGATAATGAAAAACTGTTTTTT
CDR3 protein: CASGGGGYIDNEKLFF

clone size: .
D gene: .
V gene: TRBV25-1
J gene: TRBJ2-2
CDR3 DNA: TGTGCCAGCAGTGAATCTGTCCCCACCGGGGAGCTGTTTTTT
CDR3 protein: CASSESVPTGELFF

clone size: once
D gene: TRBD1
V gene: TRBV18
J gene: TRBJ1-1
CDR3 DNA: TGTGCCAGCTCACTGTCGGACAGGGAAGGGGGAGCTTTCTTT
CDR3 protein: CASSLSDREGGAFF

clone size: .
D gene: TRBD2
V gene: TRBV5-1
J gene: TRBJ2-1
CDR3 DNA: TGCGCCAGCAGCCCCACGGCGGGAGGGTCCTACAATGAGCAGTTCTTC
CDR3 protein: CASSPTAGGSYNEQFF

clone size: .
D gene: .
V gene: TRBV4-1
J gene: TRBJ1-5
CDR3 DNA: TGCGCCAGCAGCTTCCTATGGAATCAGCCCCAGCATTTT
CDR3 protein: CASSFLWNQPQHF

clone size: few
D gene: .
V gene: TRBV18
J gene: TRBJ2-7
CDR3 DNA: TGTGCCAGCTCACCGATTATGACTATAGCGAGACACGAGCAGTACTTC
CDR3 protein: CASSPIMTIARHEQYF

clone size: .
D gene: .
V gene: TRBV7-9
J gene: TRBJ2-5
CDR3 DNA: TGTGCCAGCAGCTTAGCGGTGGGTAGAGGTCCAGAGACCCAGTACTTC
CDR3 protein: CASSLAVGRGPETQYF

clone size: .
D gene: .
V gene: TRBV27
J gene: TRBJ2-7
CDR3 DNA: TGTGCCAGCAGTCTGAATACCGTCTCCTACGAGCAGTACTTC
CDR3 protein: CASSLNTVSYEQYF

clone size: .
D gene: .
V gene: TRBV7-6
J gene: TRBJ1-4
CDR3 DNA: TGTGCCAGCAGCTTCGGACCGGACCTAGGGGGTGAAAAACTGTTTTTT
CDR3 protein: CASSFGPDLGGEKLFF

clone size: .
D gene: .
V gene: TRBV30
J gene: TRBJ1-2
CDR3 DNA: TGTGCCTGGTATATCCCTAACTATGGCTACACCTTC
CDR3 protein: CAWYIPNYGYTF

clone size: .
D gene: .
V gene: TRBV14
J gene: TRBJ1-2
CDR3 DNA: TGTGCCAGCAGCCGTCAGGGTGTAATCGGCTACACCTTC
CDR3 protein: CASSRQGVIGYTF

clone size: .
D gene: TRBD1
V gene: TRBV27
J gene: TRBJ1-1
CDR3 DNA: TGTGCCAGCAGTTTCAGGGGGTCCACTGAAGCTTTCTTT
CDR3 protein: CASSFRGSTEAFF

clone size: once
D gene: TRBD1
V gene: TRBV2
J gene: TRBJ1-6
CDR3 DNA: TGTGCCAGCAGCGTAGGGACAGGGCGAAAGCCCCTCCACTTT
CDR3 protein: CASSVGTGRKPLHF

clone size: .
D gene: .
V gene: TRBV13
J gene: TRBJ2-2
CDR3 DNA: TGTGCCAGCAGCTTAGGCCTAGTAATAACAGGCGGGGAGCTGTTTTTT
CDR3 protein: CASSLGLVITGGELFF

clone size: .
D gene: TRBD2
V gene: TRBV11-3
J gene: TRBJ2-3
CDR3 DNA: TGTGCCAGCAGCCGCGGGGGAGGCACAGATACGCAGTATTTT
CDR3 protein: CASSRGGGTDTQYF

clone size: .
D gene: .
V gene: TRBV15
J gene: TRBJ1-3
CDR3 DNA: TGTGCCACCAGCAGCCGTGGAAACACCATATATTTT
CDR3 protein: CATSSRGNTIYF

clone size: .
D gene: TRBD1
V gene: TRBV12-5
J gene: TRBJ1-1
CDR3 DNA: TGTGCTAGTGGTTGGACAGGGTTAAGCGCTGAAGCTTTCTTT
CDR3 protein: CASGWTGLSAEAFF

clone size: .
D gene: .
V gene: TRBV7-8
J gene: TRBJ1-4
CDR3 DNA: TGTGCCAGCAGCTCCGTAGTGTCCGGGATGAATGAAAAACTGTTTTTT
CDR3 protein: CASSSVVSGMNEKLFF

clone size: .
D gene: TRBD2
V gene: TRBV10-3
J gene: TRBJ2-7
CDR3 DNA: TGTGCCATCAGTGTTGGAAATAGCGGGCCGCTCTTACGCGAGCAGTACTTC
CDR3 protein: CAISVGNSGPLLREQYF

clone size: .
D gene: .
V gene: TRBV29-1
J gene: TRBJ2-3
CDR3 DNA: TGCAGCGGGGGAGGGGGTGGCACAGATACGCAGTATTTT
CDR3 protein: CSGGGGGTDTQYF

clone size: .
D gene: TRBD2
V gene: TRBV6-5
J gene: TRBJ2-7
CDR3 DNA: TGTGCCAGCCAGCTGACTAGCGGACCCTACGAGCAGTACTTC
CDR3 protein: CASQLTSGPYEQYF